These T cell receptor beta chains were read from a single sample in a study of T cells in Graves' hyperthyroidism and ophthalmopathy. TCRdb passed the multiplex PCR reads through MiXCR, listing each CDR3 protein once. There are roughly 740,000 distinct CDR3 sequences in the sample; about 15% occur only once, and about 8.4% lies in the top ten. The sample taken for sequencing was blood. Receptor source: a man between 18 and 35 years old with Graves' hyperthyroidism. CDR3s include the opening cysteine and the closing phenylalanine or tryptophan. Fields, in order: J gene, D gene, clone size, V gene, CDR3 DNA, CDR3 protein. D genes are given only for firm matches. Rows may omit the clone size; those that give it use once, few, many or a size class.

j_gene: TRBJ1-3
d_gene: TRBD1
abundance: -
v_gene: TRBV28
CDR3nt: TGTGCCAGCGGGACAGATGACTCTGGAAACACCATATATTTT
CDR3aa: CASGTDDSGNTIYF

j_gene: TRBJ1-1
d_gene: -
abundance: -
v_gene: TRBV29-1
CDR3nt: TGCAGCGTTGAATACACAGGGCGGTCGAACACTGAAGCTTTCTTT
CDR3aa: CSVEYTGRSNTEAFF

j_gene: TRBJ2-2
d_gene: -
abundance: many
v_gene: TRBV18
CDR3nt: TGTGCCAGCTCTCAGGGACGCATCAACACCGGGGAGCTGTTTTTT
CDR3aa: CASSQGRINTGELFF

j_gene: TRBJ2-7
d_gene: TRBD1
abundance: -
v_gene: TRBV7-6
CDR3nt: TGTGCCAGCAGCGAGGGGGTAAGGGGGCCTACCTACGAGCAGTACTTC
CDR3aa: CASSEGVRGPTYEQYF

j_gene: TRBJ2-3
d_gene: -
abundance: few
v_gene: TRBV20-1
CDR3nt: TGCAGTGCTGCCCCGGACTTAGCCCTCAGGAGCACAGATACGCAGTATTTT
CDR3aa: CSAAPDLALRSTDTQYF

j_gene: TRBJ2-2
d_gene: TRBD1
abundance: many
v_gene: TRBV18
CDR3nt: TGTGCCAGCTCACCACCGACAGGGGGGAACACCGGGGAGCTGTTTTTT
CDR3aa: CASSPPTGGNTGELFF

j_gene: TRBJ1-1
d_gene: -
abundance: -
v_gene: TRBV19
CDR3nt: TGTGCCAGTAAGCTTGGGGGGAGTAACACTGAAGCTTTCTTT
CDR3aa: CASKLGGSNTEAFF

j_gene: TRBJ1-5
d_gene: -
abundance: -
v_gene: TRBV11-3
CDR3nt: TGTGCCAGCAGCTTAGATGGAGACACCTTCAATCAGCCCCAGCATTTT
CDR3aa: CASSLDGDTFNQPQHF

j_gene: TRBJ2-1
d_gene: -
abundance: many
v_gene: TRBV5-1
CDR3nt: TGCGCCAGCAGCCCGTGGCTCTCCTACAATGAGCAGTTCTTC
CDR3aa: CASSPWLSYNEQFF

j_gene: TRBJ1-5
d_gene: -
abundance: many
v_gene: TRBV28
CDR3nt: TGTGCCAGCAGTTGGGGGTATCTGTCCACGGTTAGCAATCAGCCCCAGCATTTT
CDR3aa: CASSWGYLSTVSNQPQHF

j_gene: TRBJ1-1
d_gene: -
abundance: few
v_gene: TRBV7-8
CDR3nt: TGTGCCAGCAGCTTATGGGGGGGGGCCTTGAACACTGAAGCTTTCTTT
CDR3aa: CASSLWGGALNTEAFF

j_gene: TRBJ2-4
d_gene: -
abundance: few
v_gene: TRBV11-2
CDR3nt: TGTGCCAGCAGCTTAGTACAGGGCTCACTCATTCAGTACTTC
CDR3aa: CASSLVQGSLIQYF

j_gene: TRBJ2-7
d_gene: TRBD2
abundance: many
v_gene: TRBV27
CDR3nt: TGTGCCAGCAGTCCCTCGGGACTAGCGGGAGGTTACGAGCAGTACTTC
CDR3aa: CASSPSGLAGGYEQYF

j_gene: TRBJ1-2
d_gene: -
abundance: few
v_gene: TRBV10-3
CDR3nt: TGTGCCATCAGTGAGGGGGAGAACTATGGCTACACCTTC
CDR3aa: CAISEGENYGYTF

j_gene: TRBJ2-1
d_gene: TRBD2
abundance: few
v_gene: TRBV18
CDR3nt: TGTGCCAGCTCACCCCCCCCTTCTAGCGGGAGAGCCTACAATGAGCAGTTCTTC
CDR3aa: CASSPPPSSGRAYNEQFF

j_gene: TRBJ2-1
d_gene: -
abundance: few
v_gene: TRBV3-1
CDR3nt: TGTGCCAGCAGCCAAGACCACGAGGGAGAGCAGTTCTTC
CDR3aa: CASSQDHEGEQFF

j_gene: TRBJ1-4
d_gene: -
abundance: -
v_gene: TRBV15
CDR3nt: TGTGCCACCAGCAGAGTCCAAGCAACTAATGAAAAACTGTTTTTT
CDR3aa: CATSRVQATNEKLFF

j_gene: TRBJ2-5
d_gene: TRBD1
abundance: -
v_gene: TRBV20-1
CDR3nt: TGCAGTGCTCCTCGGACAGGAACACAAGAGACCCAGTACTTC
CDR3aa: CSAPRTGTQETQYF